A single sample gave rise to the 31 T cell receptor beta chains below, sequenced in a study of radiation and T cells in renal cell carcinoma. This sample's time point: blood 4 weeks post-SBRT, at nephrectomy. The treatment was: 15 Gy SBRT to primary tumor, nephrectomy 4 weeks later. The protocol was immunoSEQ multiplex PCR, while the TCRdb copy is restricted to in-frame clones and leaves out a portion. The sample has about 90,000 clones, approximately 86% seen once; the top ten hold roughly a tenth. The material sequenced was blood, taken from a patient whose treatment included radiotherapy and nephrectomy. These receptors were collected from a man between 50 and 59 years old with renal cell carcinoma.

This chain joins TRBV7-8 and TRBJ2-7, with D possibly being TRBD1 (5 bases). CDR1 and CDR2 from the germline V gene are SGHVS and FQNEAQ. The CDR3 is made up of 14 amino acids. The V and J ends lost 5 bases and 1 base respectively, with 12 bases between them. The CDR3 protein is CASSPREQSYEQYF. The CDR3 bases are TGTGCCAGCAGCCCCAGGGAACAATCCTACGAGCAGTACTTC.

V gene TRBV30 combines with J gene TRBJ2-3, with 7 bases matching TRBD1. Trimming removed 1 base from V and 7 bases from J; junction bases left unmatched: 14. The V gene's germline CDR1 is GTSNPN and CDR2 SVGIG (reference sequence). This CDR3 region has 16 residues. CDR3 sequence: CAWSDNPGQLAYTQYF. DNA of the CDR3: TGTGCCTGGAGTGACAATCCGGGACAGCTAGCCTATACGCAGTATTTT.

The table lists this clone with a few counts. J is TRBJ1-1 and V is TRBV15; D gene uncertain. CDR1 is LNHNV and CDR2 is YYDKDF in the germline V gene (reference sequence). The CDR3 runs 15 residues. V was cut by 0 bases and J by 1 base, with 9 bases left in between. CDR3 sequence reads: CATSRDRGWNTEAFF. In DNA form, the CDR3 reads TGTGCCACCAGCAGAGATAGAGGCTGGAACACTGAAGCTTTCTTT.

This clone was detected only a few times. The genes are TRBV29-1 and TRBJ1-5; 9 bases are shared with TRBD1. The V and J ends lost 3 bases and 2 bases, in that order; junction bases with no gene match: 8. This CDR3 is built from 16 residues. Germline-derived CDR1 and CDR2 are SQVTM and ANQGSEA. CDR3 bases: TGCAGCGTTGATACCGGGACAGGGAAGGGCAATCAGCCCCAGCATTTT. It encodes CSVDTGTGKGNQPQHF. Full variable domain (remainder filled in from reference TRBV29-1 and TRBJ1-5): SAVISQKPSRDICQRGTSLTIQCQVDSQVTMMFWYRQQPGQSLTLIATANQGSEATYESGFVIDKFPISRPNLTFSTLTVSNMSPEDSSIYLCSVDTGTGKGNQPQHFGDGTRLSIL.

The chain joins TRBV7-2 to TRBJ1-2, with TRBD1 matching 12 bases. Germline V lookup: CDR1 SGHTA, CDR2 FQGNSA. The CDR3 totals 14 residues. The ends lost 5 bases at V and 8 bases at J; junction bases unmatched: 6. CDR3: CASSLGQGAPGYTF. CDR3 coding DNA: TGTGCCAGCAGCCTGGGACAGGGGGCGCCCGGCTACACCTTC.

This rearrangement joins TRBV5-1 to TRBJ2-3; no clear D. The CDR3 is made up of 14 amino acids. Trimming left V 2 bases short and J 3 bases short, with 10 bases between. The germline V gene encodes CDR1 SGHRS and CDR2 YFSETQ. DNA for the CDR3: TGCGCCAGCAGCTTAACAGAGAGAACAGATACGCAGTATTTT. This sequence encodes CASSLTERTDTQYF.

The rearrangement joins TRBV19 to TRBJ1-3; D is undetermined. The CDR3 totals 14 residues. The V end lost 7 bases, the J end lost 0 bases, and 10 bases lay between the germline ends. Germline CDR1 LNHDA, CDR2 SQIVND (reference sequence). The CDR3 DNA sequence: TGTGCCAGTATGGTAAGGAGCTCTGGAAACACCATATATTTT. Encoded protein: CASMVRSSGNTIYF.

The CDR3 DNA follows: TGTGCCAGCAGCTTGGAGTGGACTACGGACACAGATACGCAGTATTTT. Encoded protein: CASSLEWTTDTDTQYF. The genes are TRBV5-4 and TRBJ2-3, with D possibly TRBD2 on 6 matching bases. Per the germline V gene, CDR1 is SGHNT and CDR2 is YYREEE (reference sequence). The CDR3 loop spans 16 amino acids. Trimming took 0 bases from V and 2 from J, leaving 13 bases between them.

CDR3 nucleotides: TGTGCCAGCAGTTTACTAGCGGGAGTCTTAGATACGCAGTATTTT. It is translated as CASSLLAGVLDTQYF. This chain joins TRBV28 and TRBJ2-3, with 10 bases that match TRBD2. The CDR3 is 15 residues long. The germline gives CDR1 MDHEN, CDR2 SYDVKM. V shed 2 bases, J shed 5 bases, and the junction held 4 bases outside the gene matches. The complete variable domain, with remaining parts taken from reference TRBV28 and TRBJ2-3, reads DVKVTQSSRYLVKRTGEKVFLECVQDMDHENMFWYRQDPGLGLRLIYFSYDVKMKEKGDIPEGYSVSREKKERFSLILESASTNQTSMYLCASSLLAGVLDTQYFGPGTRLTVL.

The count of this clone is one. The rearrangement uses TRBV4-1 and TRBJ1-2; weak D call: TRBD1 (5 bases). The germline gives CDR1 MGHRA, CDR2 YSYEKL. V was clipped by 2 bases and J by 5 bases, with 15 bases between them. The CDR3 spans 15 residues. DNA of the CDR3: TGCGCCAGCAGCCAAACGGCGGGGCAGGAGTATGGCTACACCTTC. Translation gives CASSQTAGQEYGYTF.

This rearrangement joins TRBV7-8 to TRBJ1-2; 7 nucleotides agree with TRBD1. This CDR3 has 13 residues. Per the germline V gene, CDR1 is SGHVS and CDR2 is FQNEAQ. With V trimmed by 4 bases and J by 5 bases, 4 bases remained unmatched. This chain's CDR3 is CASSWDSYYGYTF. The CDR3 DNA reads TGTGCCAGCAGCTGGGACAGCTATTATGGCTACACCTTC.

V and J are TRBV30 and TRBJ2-3; D is unclear. V shed 5 bases and J shed 0 bases, with 12 bases lying between them. The germline V gene encodes CDR1 GTSNPN and CDR2 SVGIG (reference sequence). The CDR3 loop spans 14 amino acids. The CDR3 sequence: CAWEARVSTDTQYF. In DNA form, the CDR3 reads TGTGCCTGGGAGGCCCGGGTCAGCACAGATACGCAGTATTTT. Together with reference TRBV30 and TRBJ2-3, the CDR3 gives the full variable domain: SQTIHQWPATLVQPVGSPLSLECTVEGTSNPNLYWYRQAAGRGLQLLFYSVGIGQISSEVPQNLSASRPQDRQFILSSKKLLLSDSGFYLCAWEARVSTDTQYFGPGTRLTVL.

The V and J genes are TRBV13 and TRBJ1-4; no definite D call. From germline, CDR1 is PRHDT and CDR2 FYEKMQ (reference sequence). V lost 1 base and J lost 7, with 7 bases in between. The CDR3 consists of 13 residues. The DNA of the CDR3 is TGTGCCAGCAGCTTAGAATCGGGTGAAAAACTGTTTTTT. This sequence encodes CASSLESGEKLFF.

This clone was seen only once. The chain uses TRBV11-2 and TRBJ2-7; 9 bases are shared with TRBD2. CDR1 is SGHAT and CDR2 is FQNNGV in the germline V gene. This CDR3 is built from 16 residues. The ends lost 0 bases at V and 5 bases at J; junction bases unmatched: 8. CDR3 nucleotides: TGTGCCAGCAGCTTAGATCGTGTAGCGGGGGCCCACGAGCAGTACTTC. It specifies CASSLDRVAGAHEQYF. The complete variable domain, with remaining parts taken from reference TRBV11-2 and TRBJ2-7, reads EAGVAQSPRYKIIEKRQSVAFWCNPISGHATLYWYQQILGQGPKLLIQFQNNGVVDDSQLPKDRFSAERLKGVDSTLKIQPAKLEDSAVYLCASSLDRVAGAHEQYFGPGTRLTVT.

This rearrangement joins TRBV18 to TRBJ2-5; unclear D gene. Looked up from germline, CDR1 is KGHSH and CDR2 is LQKENI. This CDR3 comprises 13 residues. V gave up 0 bases and J gave up 1 base, with 3 bases separating them. CDR3: CASSPPGQETQYF. CDR3 nucleotide sequence: TGTGCCAGCTCACCACCGGGCCAAGAGACCCAGTACTTC.

The chain couples TRBV11-2 to TRBJ2-7; tentative D call: TRBD1 (6 bases). In germline, CDR1 is SGHAT, CDR2 FQNNGV. V was clipped by 5 bases and J by 4 bases, with 18 bases between them. The CDR3 has 15 residues. CDR3 DNA: TGTGCCAGCAGCCCAGGGATTAACAGGGAATACGAGCAGTACTTC. Amino acids: CASSPGINREYEQYF.

The CDR3 DNA reads as TGTGCCAGCAGCCCACGGACACCAGTGGAGGAGACCCAGTACTTC. It specifies CASSPRTPVEETQYF. The chain joins TRBV14 to TRBJ2-5; D possibly corresponds to TRBD1 (5 bases). The V gene's germline CDR1 is SGHDN and CDR2 FVKESK. Trimming took 4 bases from V and 5 from J, leaving 17 bases between them. CDR3 length equals 15 residues.

The genes are TRBV6-5 and TRBJ2-1; possibly TRBD2 for D (6 bases). Germline V gene data show CDR1 as MNHEY and CDR2 as SVGAGI. The CDR3 extends over 15 amino acids. Trimming removed 5 bases at V and 2 bases at J, with 13 bases between. DNA for the CDR3: TGTGCCAGCAGTCCCGGTAGCGGAACCTACAATGAGCAGTTCTTC. The encoded protein is CASSPGSGTYNEQFF.

The chain is built from TRBV9 and TRBJ2-5, with 10 bases that match TRBD1. Unmatched junction bases numbered 10, after V lost 3 bases and J lost 5 bases. The CDR3 runs 16 residues. From germline, CDR1 is SGDLS and CDR2 YYNGEE. The CDR3 DNA sequence: TGTGCCAGCAGCGCCGCTGGGACAGGGGATTGGGAGACCCAGTACTTC. Protein product: CASSAAGTGDWETQYF.

This clone was counted between two and nine times. The chain has TRBV2 and TRBJ2-3; D uncertain. The CDR3 has 14 residues. CDR1 is SNHLY, CDR2 FYNNEI, per germline. V shed 1 base and J shed 2 bases, with 7 bases lying between them. The CDR3 nucleotides are TGTGCCAGCAGTGAAGTCCTAGACACAGATACGCAGTATTTT. It encodes CASSEVLDTDTQYF.

Here the CDR3 DNA reads TGTGCCAGCAGTTATGCCCCCTCCCAACGAGATACGCAGTATTTT. It is translated as CASSYAPSQRDTQYF. The chain links TRBV6-5 to TRBJ2-3; D not certain. Per germline, CDR1 MNHEY and CDR2 SVGAGI. The CDR3 is made up of 15 amino acids. V lost 3 bases and J 5 bases, leaving 15 bases between the germline ends.

The chain is built from TRBV9 and TRBJ2-2; D might be TRBD1 (6 bases). This CDR3 has 15 amino acids. Germline CDR1 and CDR2: SGDLS and YYNGEE. The germline V and J ends were trimmed by 0 bases and 5 bases, with 11 bases remaining between them. The CDR3 bases are TGTGCCAGCAGCGTAGCACAGGGATGGACCGGGGAGCTGTTTTTT. Translating it yields CASSVAQGWTGELFF. The full variable domain, with the rest looked up from reference TRBV9 and TRBJ2-2, is DSGVTQTPKHLITATGQRVTLRCSPRSGDLSVYWYQQSLDQGLQFLIQYYNGEERAKGNILERFSAQQFPDLHSELNLSSLELGDSALYFCASSVAQGWTGELFFGEGSRLTVL.

This sequence joins TRBV5-1 and TRBJ1-1; possible D gene TRBD1, 6 bases. In germline, CDR1 is SGHRS, CDR2 YFSETQ. The ends were cut back, 7 bases at V and 4 bases at J, with 14 bases in the middle. The CDR3 totals 13 residues. The CDR3 coding sequence is TGCGCCAGCGGCCAGGGGTTGTCCACTGAAGCTTTCTTT. This translates into CASGQGLSTEAFF.

The chain combines TRBV2 with TRBJ2-2; D gene ambiguous. V lost 4 bases to trimming and J lost 2 bases, with 11 bases between them. The CDR3 is 15 amino acids. Looked up from germline, CDR1 is SNHLY and CDR2 is FYNNEI. The CDR3 loop is CASSVRAVNTGELFF. The CDR3 coding sequence is TGTGCCAGCAGTGTTCGGGCGGTAAACACCGGGGAGCTGTTTTTT.

The rearrangement uses TRBV14 and TRBJ1-5; 8 bases are a match to TRBD1. CDR3 length equals 15 residues. The V gene's germline CDR1 is SGHDN and CDR2 FVKESK. V lost 3 bases, J lost 7 bases, and 8 bases stayed unmatched. Here the CDR3 reads CASSQGQVVEQPQHF. The CDR3 DNA sequence: TGTGCCAGCAGCCAGGGACAGGTAGTCGAGCAGCCCCAGCATTTT.

This clone was counted once. The CDR3 nucleotides read TGTGCCCCCAAAGTGGGCAGTCTAAAGGTGAACACTGAAGCTTTCTTT. It codes for CAPKVGSLKVNTEAFF. The chain uses TRBV30 and TRBJ1-1; no reliable D call. V lost 8 bases to trimming and J lost 0 bases, with 22 bases between them. The CDR3 is 16 amino acids. The germline V gene encodes CDR1 GTSNPN and CDR2 SVGIG (reference sequence). The full variable domain, in which reference TRBV30 and TRBJ1-1 provide the parts outside the CDR3, is SQTIHQWPATLVQPVGSPLSLECTVEGTSNPNLYWYRQAAGRGLQLLFYSVGIGQISSEVPQNLSASRPQDRQFILSSKKLLLSDSGFYLCAPKVGSLKVNTEAFFGQGTRLTVV.

The V and J genes are TRBV27 and TRBJ1-1, with 8 bases aligning to TRBD1. J was trimmed by 5 bases and V by 2 bases; bases with no gene match: 10. CDR3 length equals 16 residues. CDR1 MNHEY and CDR2 SMNVEV come from the germline V gene (reference sequence). The CDR3 DNA follows: TGTGCCAGCAGTTTAGACCCACAGGGGGGGGGAACTGAAGCTTTCTTT. Translating it yields CASSLDPQGGGTEAFF.

V gene TRBV6-5 combines with J gene TRBJ1-2, with unresolved D. The CDR3 is 13 residues long. Germline V gene sequence: CDR1 MNHEY, CDR2 SVGAGI. Trimming took 3 bases from V and 8 from J, leaving 13 bases between them. This CDR3 reads CASSYSVKSGYTF. In DNA form, the CDR3 reads TGTGCCAGCAGTTATTCCGTCAAATCAGGCTACACCTTC.

J is TRBJ1-1 and V is TRBV18; no definite D call. This CDR3 is 13 amino acids long. Germline V CDR1 and CDR2: KGHSH, LQKENI. Trimming shortened V by 2 bases and J by 3 bases, and 7 bases separated the two germline ends. CDR3 sequence: CASSPWVDTEAFF. CDR3 DNA: TGTGCCAGCTCACCATGGGTGGACACTGAAGCTTTCTTT.

This clone has a single count. This rearrangement joins TRBV19 to TRBJ1-5; no definite D call. Deletions cut 3 bases from V and 2 bases from J, with 11 bases between. Germline CDR1 reads LNHDA; CDR2 reads SQIVND (reference sequence). This CDR3 contains 15 residues. CDR3 bases: TGTGCCAGTAGTATTGCGGGATCTGGCAATCAGCCCCAGCATTTT. Protein sequence: CASSIAGSGNQPQHF.

J is TRBJ2-7 and V is TRBV5-4, with D maybe TRBD1 (6 bases). Trimming cost V 7 bases and J 3 bases, with 17 bases left between them. Per the germline V gene, CDR1 is SGHNT and CDR2 is YYREEE (reference sequence). This CDR3 region has 14 residues. This CDR3 reads CASPSRRRGYEQYF. For the CDR3, the DNA is TGTGCCAGCCCCTCGAGGCGCAGGGGCTACGAGCAGTACTTC.